This T cell receptor (beta chain) is drawn from a study of T cells in Graves' hyperthyroidism and ophthalmopathy. In the study overall: Peripheral blood was secured at the point of initial diagnosis, before any treatment.

Findings and caveats of the study: Patients with ophthalmopathy were separated from those with stable hyperthyroidism by a 13 V-J model.

This clonotype was counted only a few times. No antigen is known for it. RNA transcripts gave rise to amplified TCR beta CDR3 regions. The primer set for the first-round RT-PCR of the TCR CDR3 was HTBI. TCRdb redid the calling of the multiplex PCR reads with MiXCR, one entry per CDR3 protein. The sample has approximately 400,000 distinct CDR3 sequences; around 16% are singletons. The sequence derives from a woman aged 18-29 years with Graves' hyperthyroidism. The material sequenced was blood.

The chain's CDR3 is CSARDEGSRANVLTF. The CDR3 DNA follows: TGCAGTGCTAGAGATGAAGGTTCAAGGGCCAACGTCCTGACTTTC. The J gene is TRBJ2-6, the V gene TRBV20-1; no reliable D call. Germline V gives CDR1 DFQATT, CDR2 SNEGSKA (reference sequence). The V and J ends lost 0 bases and 5 bases respectively, with 11 bases between them. CDR3 length equals 15 residues.